This TCR beta chain was recovered during a study of blood T cell repertoires in COVID-19. The CDR3 is made up of 15 amino acids. CDR1 is KGHSH and CDR2 is LQKENI in the germline V gene. Trimming took off 8 bases at V and 7 bases at J, with 18 bases between the two ends. Using immunoSEQ multiplex PCR, the repertoire was profiled, and TCRdb retains in-frame clones only, with some absent. The sample lists 71,000 or so clones; 75% to 90% were seen once. Sample: peripheral blood. The J gene is TRBJ1-6, the V gene TRBV18; D perhaps matches TRBD1 (5 bases). The receptor's source is a man aged 50 to 60 with active COVID-19. The CDR3 protein is CASHSGQGENSPLHF. As DNA, the CDR3 is TGTGCCAGCCATTCTGGCCAAGGGGAAAATTCACCCCTCCACTTT.